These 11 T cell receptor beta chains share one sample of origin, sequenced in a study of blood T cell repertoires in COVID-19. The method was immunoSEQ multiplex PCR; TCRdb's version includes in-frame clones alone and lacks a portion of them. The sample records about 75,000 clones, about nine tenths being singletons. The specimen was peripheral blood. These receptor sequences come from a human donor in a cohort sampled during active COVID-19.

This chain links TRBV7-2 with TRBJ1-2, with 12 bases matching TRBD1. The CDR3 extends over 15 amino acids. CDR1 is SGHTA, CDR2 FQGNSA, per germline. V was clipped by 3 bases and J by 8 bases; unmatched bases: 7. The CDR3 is CASSFPGQGAEGYTF. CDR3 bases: TGTGCCAGCAGCTTTCCGGGACAGGGGGCCGAGGGCTACACCTTC.

CDR3 DNA sequence: TGTGCCTGGAGTCCATTCAGACAAACTAACACTGAAGCTTTCTTT. This translates into CAWSPFRQTNTEAFF. V and J are TRBV30 and TRBJ1-1; D not resolved. Per the germline V gene, CDR1 is GTSNPN and CDR2 is SVGIG (reference sequence). V gave up 2 bases and J gave up 2 bases, with 15 bases separating them. The CDR3 contains 15 residues.

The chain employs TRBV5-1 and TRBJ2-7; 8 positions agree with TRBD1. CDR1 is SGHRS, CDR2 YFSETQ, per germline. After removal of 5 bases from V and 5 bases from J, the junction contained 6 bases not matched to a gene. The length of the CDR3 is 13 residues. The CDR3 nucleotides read TGCGCCAGCAGAACCGACAGGGGCCACGAGCAGTACTTC. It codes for CASRTDRGHEQYF.

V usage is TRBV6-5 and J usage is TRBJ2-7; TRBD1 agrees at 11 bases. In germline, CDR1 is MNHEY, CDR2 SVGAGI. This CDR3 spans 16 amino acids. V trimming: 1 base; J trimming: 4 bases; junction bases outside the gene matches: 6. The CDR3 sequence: CASSYLPGQGGYEQYF. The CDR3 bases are TGTGCCAGCAGTTACTTACCGGGACAGGGGGGGTACGAGCAGTACTTC.

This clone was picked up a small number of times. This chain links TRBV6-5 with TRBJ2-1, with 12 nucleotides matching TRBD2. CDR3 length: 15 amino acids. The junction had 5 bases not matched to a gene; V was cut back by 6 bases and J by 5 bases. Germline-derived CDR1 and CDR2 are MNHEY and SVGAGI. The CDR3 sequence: CASRSSGRANNEQFF. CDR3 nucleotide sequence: TGTGCCAGCAGATCTAGCGGGAGGGCCAACAATGAGCAGTTCTTC.

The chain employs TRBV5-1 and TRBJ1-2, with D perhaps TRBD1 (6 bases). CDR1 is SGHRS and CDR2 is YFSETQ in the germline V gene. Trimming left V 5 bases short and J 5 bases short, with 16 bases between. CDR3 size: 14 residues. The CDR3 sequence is CASRTTDSLYGYTF. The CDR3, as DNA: TGCGCCAGCAGGACCACGGACAGTCTTTATGGCTACACCTTC.

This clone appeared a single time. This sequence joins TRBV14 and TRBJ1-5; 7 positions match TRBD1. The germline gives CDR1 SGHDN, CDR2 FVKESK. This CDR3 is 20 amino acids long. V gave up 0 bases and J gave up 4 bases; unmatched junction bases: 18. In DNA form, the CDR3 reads TGTGCCAGCAGCCAAGAAATAAAGGGAGTGTGGGCCAGGGGGAATCAGCCCCAGCATTTT. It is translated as CASSQEIKGVWARGNQPQHF. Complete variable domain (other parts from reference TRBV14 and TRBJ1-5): EAGVTQFPSHSVIEKGQTVTLRCDPISGHDNLYWYRRVMGKEIKFLLHFVKESKQDESGMPNNRFLAERTGGTYSTLKVQPAELEDSGVYFCASSQEIKGVWARGNQPQHFGDGTRLSIL.

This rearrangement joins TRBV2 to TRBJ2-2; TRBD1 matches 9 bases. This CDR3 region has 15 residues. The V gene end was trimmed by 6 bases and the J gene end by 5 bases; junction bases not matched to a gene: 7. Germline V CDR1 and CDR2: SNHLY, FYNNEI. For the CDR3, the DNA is TGTGCCAGCAGCGAGGACAGGGGAAGGACCGGGGAGCTGTTTTTT. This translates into CASSEDRGRTGELFF.

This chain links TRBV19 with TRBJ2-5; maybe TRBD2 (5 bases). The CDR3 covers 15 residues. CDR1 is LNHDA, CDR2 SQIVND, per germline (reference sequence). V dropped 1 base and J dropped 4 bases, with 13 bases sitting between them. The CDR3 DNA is TGTGCCAGTAGTATAGGAGGAGGTTTAACAGAGACCCAGTACTTC. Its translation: CASSIGGGLTETQYF.

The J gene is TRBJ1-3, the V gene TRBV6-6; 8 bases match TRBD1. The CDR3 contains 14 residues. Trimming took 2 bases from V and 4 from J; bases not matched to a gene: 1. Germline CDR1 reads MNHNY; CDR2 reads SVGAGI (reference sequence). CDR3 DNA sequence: TGTGCCAGCAGTTACGACAGGGGCGGAAACACCATATATTTT. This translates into CASSYDRGGNTIYF.

The CDR3 loop reads CASSSRVTYEQYF. For the CDR3, the DNA is TGTGCCAGCTCATCCAGGGTTACCTACGAGCAGTACTTC. V is TRBV18 and J is TRBJ2-7, with D possibly TRBD1 on 5 matching bases. The CDR3 has 13 residues. V lost 5 bases to trimming and J lost 2 bases, with 10 bases between them. Germline CDR1 KGHSH, CDR2 LQKENI.